This is a list of T cell receptor beta chains from one sample in a study of T cell changes during pregnancy in multiple sclerosis. Only in-frame clones appear in the TCRdb table, and some are missing; sequencing was by immunoSEQ multiplex PCR. The data contain tens of thousands of clones, around 92% of them singletons. Specimen: CD4+ T cells from peripheral blood mononuclear cells, collected after pregnancy. These receptors all come from a female donor with multiple sclerosis, enrolled in a pregnancy study. The CDR3 runs from the conserved cysteine through the conserved F or W. D genes are given only for firm matches. Size is omitted from some rows. Given values are once, few, many or a class for expanded clones.

clone_size	v_call	d_call	j_call	cdr3_nt	cdr3_aa
.	TRBV12-2	.	TRBJ2-7	TGTGCAAGTCGCTTAGATCGCCTAACCTACGAGCAGTACTTC	CASRLDRLTYEQYF
.	TRBV6-6	TRBD1	TRBJ2-7	TGTGCCAGCAGTTCCGGGACAGGGCTCTACGAGCAGTACTTC	CASSSGTGLYEQYF
.	TRBV9	.	TRBJ2-5	TGTGCCAGCAGCGTAGGTGGGGGGACGTGGGAGACCCAGTACTTC	CASSVGGGTWETQYF
.	TRBV13	TRBD1	TRBJ2-3	TGTGCCAGCAGCCCGACAGGGACCACAGATACGCAGTATTTT	CASSPTGTTDTQYF
.	TRBV2	.	TRBJ1-2	TGTGCCAGCAGTGAAAAGGGTGCAGGGCTTAAGAGCTACACCTTC	CASSEKGAGLKSYTF
.	TRBV9	.	TRBJ2-5	TGTGCCAGCAGCGCAAGGACTAAGCAAGAGACCCAGTACTTC	CASSARTKQETQYF
.	TRBV5-4	.	TRBJ2-1	TGTGCCAGCACCGACCCACTAGGGAGTCGCACCTACAATGAGCAGTTCTTC	CASTDPLGSRTYNEQFF
.	TRBV19	.	TRBJ1-1	TGTGCCAGTAGTATTCGGGGGTGGAACACTGAAGCTTTCTTT	CASSIRGWNTEAFF
.	TRBV27	.	TRBJ2-3	TGTGCCAGCAGTTTAAGGCTGGGGAGAACAGATACGCAGTATTTT	CASSLRLGRTDTQYF
few	TRBV29-1	.	TRBJ1-1	TGCAGCGTTGAAGTCACCAGGGGAACTGAAGCTTTCTTT	CSVEVTRGTEAFF
.	TRBV6-6	.	TRBJ1-3	TGTGCCAGTACGCGGGGGGGCTCTTCTGGAAACACCATATATTTT	CASTRGGSSGNTIYF
.	TRBV11-2	.	TRBJ2-5	TGTGCCAGCAGCCCGGGGACAAGGAGGTACTTC	CASSPGTRRYF
.	TRBV7-2	TRBD2	TRBJ2-3	TGTGCCAGCAGCTACAGCGGGGGGGCCTCAAATACGCAGTATTTT	CASSYSGGASNTQYF